The 2 T cell receptor beta chains given below trace back to one sample, sequenced in a study of OX40 agonist ivuxolimab in advanced cancers. Some clones are missing from TCRdb's copy, which holds only in-frame ones; the method was immunoSEQ multiplex PCR. The sample lists approximately 67,000 clones; approximately 90% were seen once. Sequencing used CD4+ or CD8+ T cells sorted from blood, obtained in a trial of the OX40 agonist ivuxolimab. The receptors originated from an adult with an advanced solid tumor such as melanoma, head and neck, liver or kidney cancer.

The chain couples TRBV6-1 to TRBJ2-1; D unclear. The CDR3 loop spans 9 amino acids. Trimming pared 2 bases from V and 15 bases from J, leaving 5 bases between. Germline V CDR1 and CDR2: MNHNS, SASEGT. The CDR3 spells CASSESGFF. CDR3 nucleotide sequence: TGTGCCAGCAGTGAATCGGGGTTCTTC.

The V gene is TRBV18, the J gene TRBJ2-3; D may match TRBD1 or TRBD2 (6 bases each). The germline V and J ends were trimmed by 2 bases and 7 bases, with 19 bases remaining between them. This CDR3 region has 16 residues. Germline values: CDR1 KGHSH, CDR2 LQKENI. DNA of the CDR3: TGTGCCAGCTCACCAAAGGGGGACTCCCTCACGAATACGCAGTATTTT. Amino acids: CASSPKGDSLTNTQYF.